The T cell receptor beta chain under discussion was sequenced for a study of circulating and synovial CD4+ cells in juvenile arthritis (dated by TCRdb to between 2013 and 2015). In the study overall: Within each patient, the TCRbeta CDR3 repertoires of synovial CD4 T cells, bulk blood CD4 T cells and circulating HLA-DR+ CD4 T cells were compared. Repertoire sequencing was performed with the aim of confirming enrichment of synovial clonotypes in a circulating synovial-like CD4 T cell subset. Study-level results and caveats: Circulating pathogenic-like lymphocytes clustered with synovial T cells and shared a substantially higher fraction of CDR3 sequences with synovium than bulk blood. Lower diversity was observed in synovial and circulating pathogenic-like lymphocyte repertoires than in bulk blood CD4 repertoires, and some CPL samples were found to be as oligoclonal as synovium. Because CPL samples and bulk blood CD4 samples differed in T cell genome counts by at least an order of magnitude, sample-size effects were addressed. No difference between circulating pathogenic-like lymphocytes and bulk blood T cells was detected by traditional Vbeta family usage analysis. Because overlap with synovium rose as sequencing depth increased, the measured fractions of shared clonotypes likely underestimated the overlap of the full repertoire.

Library preparation employed the immunoSEQ multiplex PCR assay. An external provider carried out the TCRbeta CDR3 sequencing as a commercial service. On the study's bioinformatics: Productive nucleotide sequences and amino acid sequences obtained through in silico translation were used in the analyses. To equalise sample size, diversity was assessed as Renyi entropy across alpha values by taking the median of 200 repeated subsamples. Pairwise repertoire distance was calculated as one minus the Chao-modified Jaccard index, correcting for under-sampling, and used for clustering. Frequency-weighted overlap with synovial clonotypes was calculated across 200 sample sizes, using 200 draws without replacement for each, and the value reported was the one at the size of the smaller sample. Here the immuneACCESS table is served through TCRdb, limited to in-frame sequences with V and J called. Missing clones are a known gap in these copies; in checked studies unresolved V genes cover under half, and the rest lacks a known reason. The D gene and trimming were derived from the DNA, and the V and J assignments and clone size from that table. In all, the sample holds 30,000 to 40,000 clones, and roughly 95% of those were seen once. The top ten clones comprise approximately 0.17% of the sample.

Worth noting for this clone: Its antigen specificity is not known. Nothing much larger sits one base from this clone, and base qualities are not available.

The sequenced samples were obtained from patients with active juvenile idiopathic arthritis. Right after thawing, the cells went straight into sorting, and Live/Dead Fixable Near-IR Stain was used to exclude dead cells. CDR1 and CDR2 are drawn from the germline V gene: SGHDN, FVKESK. Trimming accounts for 2 bases at V and 3 bases at J, while the number of junction bases matched to no gene is 8. From cysteine to phenylalanine, the CDR3 is 17 amino acids long. Only the CDR3 DNA is retained, 51 bases long and in frame from the first base. Sequenced: CD4+ T cells from blood. The chain joins TRBV14 to TRBJ2-2, with 8 bases matching TRBD2. The sequence was collected from a human donor with juvenile idiopathic arthritis. In nucleotide form, the sequence is TGTGCCAGCAGCCAAACCATAGCGGGAACTTACACCGGGGAGCTGTTTTTT. This sequence encodes CASSQTIAGTYTGELFF.